The 24 T cell receptor beta chains below all came from one sample that was sequenced in a study of PD-1 blockade in mismatch repair-deficient tumors. Generated by immunoSEQ multiplex PCR, the TCRdb table keeps only in-frame clones and is missing some. The sample contains about 63,000 clones, 70% to 90% of which appear only once. The sequenced sample was peripheral blood, obtained 52 weeks after starting pembrolizumab. These receptors all come from an adult with mismatch repair-deficient cancer.

This sequence joins TRBV10-3 and TRBJ2-3; 12 bases are a match to TRBD2. The CDR3 totals 17 residues. The ends lost 2 bases at V and 3 bases at J; junction bases unmatched: 6. Germline CDR1 is ENHRY and CDR2 is SYGVKD. CDR3 amino acids: CAISELWTSGETDTQYF. The CDR3 DNA is TGTGCCATCAGTGAGCTCTGGACTAGCGGGGAAACAGATACGCAGTATTTT.

V and J are TRBV30 and TRBJ2-1; 8 bases line up with TRBD2. Unmatched junction bases numbered 7, after V lost 5 bases and J lost 1 base. Germline V gene lookup returns CDR1 GTSNPN and CDR2 SVGIG (reference sequence). The CDR3 is made up of 15 amino acids. The chain's CDR3 is CAWQSLAGSYNEQFF. The CDR3, as DNA: TGTGCCTGGCAAAGCTTAGCGGGGTCCTACAATGAGCAGTTCTTC. The whole variable domain, remainder taken from reference TRBV30 and TRBJ2-1, is SQTIHQWPATLVQPVGSPLSLECTVEGTSNPNLYWYRQAAGRGLQLLFYSVGIGQISSEVPQNLSASRPQDRQFILSSKKLLLSDSGFYLCAWQSLAGSYNEQFFGPGTRLTVL.

This clone was seen just once. The chain uses TRBV11-2 and TRBJ2-2; D call uncertain. V lost 5 bases and J lost 6, with 13 bases in between. Germline CDR1 is SGHAT and CDR2 is FQNNGV. The CDR3 covers 14 residues. The CDR3 loop reads CASSQPLSSGELFF. In DNA, the CDR3 is TGTGCCAGCAGCCAGCCGCTGTCTTCCGGGGAGCTGTTTTTT.

The chain uses TRBV19 and TRBJ2-7, with D unclear. Germline V lookup: CDR1 LNHDA, CDR2 SQIVND (reference sequence). This CDR3 is 13 amino acids long. Trimming took off 3 bases at V and 1 base at J, with 7 bases between the two ends. This CDR3 is CASSIPPSYEQYF. In DNA, the CDR3 is TGTGCCAGTAGTATTCCACCATCCTACGAGCAGTACTTC. The full variable domain, its missing parts supplied by reference TRBV19 and TRBJ2-7, is DGGITQSPKYLFRKEGQNVTLSCEQNLNHDAMYWYRQDPGQGLRLIYYSQIVNDFQKGDIAEGYSVSREKKESFPLTVTSAQKNPTAFYLCASSIPPSYEQYFGPGTRLTVT.

The genes are TRBV6-5 and TRBJ2-1; D gene uncertain. Germline values: CDR1 MNHEY, CDR2 SVGAGI. V lost 5 bases to trimming and J lost 0 bases, with 8 bases between them. The CDR3 loop spans 14 amino acids. The DNA for the CDR3 is TGTGCCAGCAGTACCGACAACTCCTACAATGAGCAGTTCTTC. It translates to CASSTDNSYNEQFF.

The rearrangement links TRBV30 to TRBJ1-5, with D perhaps TRBD1 (6 bases). Trimming cost V 3 bases and J 3 bases, with 18 bases left between them. From germline, CDR1 is GTSNPN and CDR2 SVGIG (reference sequence). The CDR3 contains 16 residues. CDR3 coding DNA: TGTGCCTGGAGCCCCACCGGCAGGGGTTCCAATCAGCCCCAGCATTTT. Its protein product is CAWSPTGRGSNQPQHF.

As concerns this clone: This may be a read error: a much more frequent sequence differs by one nucleotide. This chain connects TRBV7-2 to TRBJ1-2, with D possibly matching TRBD1 (6 bases). V was cut by 1 base and J by 4 bases, with 7 bases left in between. Germline CDR1 SGHTA, CDR2 FQGNSA. The CDR3 runs 13 residues. CDR3 DNA: TGTGCCAGCAGCTTAGGACAGGTCTATGGCTACACCTTC. It encodes CASSLGQVYGYTF. The complete variable domain, with remaining parts taken from reference TRBV7-2 and TRBJ1-2, reads GAGVSQSPSNKVTEKGKDVELRCDPISGHTALYWYRQSLGQGLEFLIYFQGNSAPDKSGLPSDRFSAERTGGSVSTLTIQRTQQEDSAVYLCASSLGQVYGYTFGSGTRLTVV.

The chain recombines TRBV9 with TRBJ2-3; 7 bases align to TRBD2. Looked up from germline, CDR1 is SGDLS and CDR2 is YYNGEE. The CDR3 sequence is 17 residues long. The V segment lost 0 bases and the J segment 6 bases; nucleotides outside the gene matches: 13. For the CDR3, the DNA is TGTGCCAGCAGCGTAGGGGAGCGGGGACCCGCCGCGGATACGCAGTATTTT. This translates into CASSVGERGPAADTQYF.

The genes are TRBV7-9 and TRBJ2-3, with 11 bases aligning to TRBD2. Germline-derived CDR1 and CDR2 are SEHNR and FQNEAQ (reference sequence). The CDR3 is made up of 17 amino acids. Trimming removed 1 base from V and 6 bases from J; junction bases left unmatched: 9. The CDR3 loop reads CASSLENSGRALDTQYF. Here the CDR3 DNA reads TGTGCCAGCAGCTTAGAAAATAGCGGGAGGGCCCTGGATACGCAGTATTTT.

The rearrangement joins TRBV10-2 to TRBJ2-7; no clear D gene. The germline V gene encodes CDR1 WSHSY and CDR2 SAAADI. This CDR3 comprises 13 residues. The V end was cut by 5 bases, the J end by 0 bases, with 8 bases between. CDR3 bases: TGCGCCAGCAGTAGTGGTTCCTCCTACGAGCAGTACTTC. Translation: CASSSGSSYEQYF.

The chain links TRBV11-2 to TRBJ2-5; the D gene is possibly TRBD2 (6 bases). Germline CDR1 and CDR2: SGHAT and FQNNGV. V was trimmed by 3 bases and J by 3 bases, leaving 20 bases between them. There are 17 residues in the CDR3. CDR3 sequence reads: CASSFPKRNLAEETQYF. The CDR3 region has the DNA TGTGCCAGCAGCTTCCCCAAGCGTAATTTAGCGGAAGAGACCCAGTACTTC. The complete variable domain, with remaining parts taken from reference TRBV11-2 and TRBJ2-5, reads EAGVAQSPRYKIIEKRQSVAFWCNPISGHATLYWYQQILGQGPKLLIQFQNNGVVDDSQLPKDRFSAERLKGVDSTLKIQPAKLEDSAVYLCASSFPKRNLAEETQYFGPGTRLLVL.

This chain joins TRBV6-5 and TRBJ2-3; perhaps TRBD2 as D (5 bases). Germline CDR1 is MNHEY and CDR2 is SVGAGI. This CDR3 is 15 amino acids long. The V gene lost 4 bases and the J gene lost 0 bases, with 11 bases spanning the gap. CDR3 nucleotide sequence: TGTGCCAGCAGTTCGAGCGGTTTAAGCACAGATACGCAGTATTTT. It yields the protein CASSSSGLSTDTQYF.

The genes are TRBV28 and TRBJ2-7; D not resolved. The CDR3 consists of 14 residues. V lost 7 bases and J lost 0, with 13 bases in between. CDR1 MDHEN and CDR2 SYDVKM come from the germline V gene. The CDR3 DNA reads as TGTGCCAGCACCCTCGCGGCCCGCTCCTACGAGCAGTACTTC. Residues: CASTLAARSYEQYF.

The rearrangement links TRBV7-2 to TRBJ2-2; TRBD2 matches 9 bases. Germline loops: CDR1 SGHTA, CDR2 FQGNSA. The CDR3 runs to 16 residues. With 4 bases clipped from V and 4 bases from J, the junction kept 7 bases outside the gene matches. CDR3 amino acids: CASSYSGGAGTGELFF. The CDR3 DNA is TGTGCCAGCAGCTATAGCGGGGGCGCGGGCACCGGGGAGCTGTTTTTT.

This chain uses TRBV28 with TRBJ2-5; the D gene could be TRBD1 or TRBD2 (7 bases each). Trimming pared 6 bases from V and 2 bases from J, leaving 16 bases between. The CDR3 sequence is 15 residues long. Germline V gives CDR1 MDHEN, CDR2 SYDVKM. The CDR3 here is CASSPSGGVQETQYF. CDR3 DNA sequence: TGTGCCAGCAGCCCCTCAGGGGGGGTACAAGAGACCCAGTACTTC.

This chain joins TRBV5-1 and TRBJ2-7; maybe TRBD1 (6 bases). Trimming pared 1 base from V and 0 bases from J, leaving 14 bases between. This CDR3 is built from 16 residues. The germline gives CDR1 SGHRS, CDR2 YFSETQ. The CDR3 DNA sequence: TGCGCCAGCAGCTTGTTTGGGACACAGTTCTCCTACGAGCAGTACTTC. It is translated as CASSLFGTQFSYEQYF.

This clone is a singleton in its sample. The CDR3 reads CASSLAVTGTEAFF. The CDR3 DNA reads as TGTGCCAGCAGCTTAGCGGTGACTGGAACTGAAGCTTTCTTT. V and J are TRBV7-9 and TRBJ1-1; D not resolved. Germline CDR1 SEHNR, CDR2 FQNEAQ (reference sequence). This CDR3 has 14 amino acids. V gave up 0 bases and J gave up 5 bases, with 10 bases separating them.

The CDR3 DNA is TGTGCCAGTAGTATGGTGGGCGGCGGAGGATCAGAGCATTTT. Translation: CASSMVGGGGSEHF. The V and J genes are TRBV19 and TRBJ1-5; D gene ambiguous. Germline CDR1 LNHDA, CDR2 SQIVND (reference sequence). The V end was cut by 3 bases, the J end by 14 bases, with 20 bases between. This CDR3 is 14 amino acids long.

The rearrangement uses TRBV15 and TRBJ2-3; D may be TRBD2 (5 bases). V shed 5 bases and J shed 0 bases, with 18 bases lying between them. This CDR3 has 17 amino acids. Per the germline V gene, CDR1 is LNHNV and CDR2 is YYDKDF (reference sequence). The CDR3 sequence is CATSASGRARSTDTQYF. CDR3 DNA: TGTGCCACCAGCGCAAGTGGGCGGGCCAGGAGCACAGATACGCAGTATTTT.

The chain combines TRBV7-3 with TRBJ2-3; TRBD2 aligns across 7 bases. The CDR3 is 14 residues long. CDR1 and CDR2 (germline): SGHTA, FQGTGA. Unmatched junction bases numbered 4, after V lost 4 bases and J lost 3 bases. The CDR3 spells CASSSVGGTDTQYF. The CDR3 DNA follows: TGTGCCAGCAGCTCCGTCGGGGGGACAGATACGCAGTATTTT.

The chain combines TRBV11-2 with TRBJ1-1; 8 nucleotides align to TRBD1. Looked up from germline, CDR1 is SGHAT and CDR2 is FQNNGV. Trimming cost V 6 bases and J 10 bases; bases outside gene matches: 13. CDR3 length: 14 residues. CDR3 coding DNA: TGTGCCAGCAGGCCTGGGACAGGTGGTGTAGGAGCTTTCTTT. Translating it yields CASRPGTGGVGAFF.

J is TRBJ1-4 and V is TRBV19, with D uncertain. This CDR3 comprises 14 residues. Germline assignment: CDR1 LNHDA and CDR2 SQIVND (reference sequence). V was pared by 5 bases and J by 6 bases, with 13 bases between. The CDR3 nucleotides are TGTGCCAGTAGTTTGGACGGCCCTGATGAAAAACTGTTTTTT. Protein sequence: CASSLDGPDEKLFF.

The chain couples TRBV2 to TRBJ2-7; 10 nucleotides line up with TRBD1. CDR3 length equals 16 residues. Germline V lookup: CDR1 SNHLY, CDR2 FYNNEI. Trimming at V came to 6 bases and at J to 4 bases, leaving 12 bases not matched to a gene. The CDR3: CASSQGQGGITYEQYF. CDR3 bases: TGTGCCAGCAGCCAAGGACAGGGGGGCATTACTTACGAGCAGTACTTC.

The rearrangement links TRBV9 to TRBJ2-2; TRBD2 aligns across 14 bases. V lost 3 bases to trimming and J lost 4 bases; unmatched junction nucleotides: 8. CDR3 size: 18 residues. Germline V gene sequence: CDR1 SGDLS, CDR2 YYNGEE. The CDR3 bases are TGTGCCAGCAGCGCCGGAGGGGGACTAGCGGGAGTCACCGGGGAGCTGTTTTTT. This translates into CASSAGGGLAGVTGELFF.